The clone carrying this T cell receptor (beta chain) was seen a few times. Germline lookup yields CDR1 SGHRS and CDR2 YFSETQ. With V trimmed by 2 bases and J by 6 bases, 17 bases remained unmatched. This CDR3 is built from 18 residues. The data are from a study of blood T cell repertoires in COVID-19. Study-level background: PBMCs, B-cell-depleted T cells, or T cells were the source of the cDNA or gDNA that made up the material.

Authors' processing steps: Amplified reference gene primers provided the basis for estimating nucleated cell counts. Profiled with immunoSEQ multiplex PCR; TCRdb holds only in-frame clones, not every one. The DNA gave D and trimming, while V, J and clone size come from that table. The sample has 200,000 to 300,000 clones, around 80% seen once; the top ten hold 2% to 2.5%. This receptor was obtained from a man between 40 and 49 years old who had recovered from COVID-19. This chain uses TRBV5-1 with TRBJ2-1, with 7 bases fitting TRBD1. The sample taken for sequencing was peripheral blood. CDR3 in DNA: TGCGCCAGCAGCTTACAGGGGCCGAGAGCCTTTGGGACCAATGAGCAGTTCTTC. It is translated as CASSLQGPRAFGTNEQFF. Variable domain in full (rest from reference TRBV5-1 and TRBJ2-1): KAGVTQTPRYLIKTRGQQVTLSCSPISGHRSVSWYQQTPGQGLQFLFEYFSETQRNKGNFPGRFSGRQFSNSRSEMNVSTLELGDSALYLCASSLQGPRAFGTNEQFFGPGTRLTVL.